This T cell receptor (beta chain) was found in a study of identical twins. TCRdb fed the 5' RACE reads into MiXCR, producing one record per CDR3 protein. Of hundreds of thousands of distinct CDR3 sequences in the sample, around 6.1% were seen once. This CDR3 spans 16 amino acids. Trimming left V 2 bases short and J 0 bases short, with 12 bases between. Per germline, CDR1 MDHEN and CDR2 SYDVKM. The table lists this clonotype with many counts. The TCR comes from a man between 18 and 29 years old in good health. The sample comprised naive T cells sorted from blood. The chain couples TRBV28 to TRBJ2-3, with no clear D. The CDR3 here is CASSLMGFPSTDTQYF. CDR3 bases: TGTGCCAGCAGTTTAATGGGTTTTCCTAGCACAGATACGCAGTATTTT.